Described below is a single TCR beta chain sequence and its context. The data were taken from a study of spatial heterogeneity in lung cancer. Study context: Alpha-chain sequences were consistently detected less often than beta-chain sequences. Mean representation of each unique TCR and UMI combination in the raw reads exceeded eight occurrences.

Every TCR cDNA molecule bore a unique molecular identifier. TCRdb ran MiXCR on the 5' RACE reads and lists one entry per CDR3 protein. The sample records tens of thousands of distinct CDR3 sequences, 12% being singletons. Trimming pared 8 bases from V and 0 bases from J, leaving 10 bases between. This CDR3 contains 13 residues. Documented time point: sample taken at primary tumor resection. Approximately 70 TRACERx patients with early, untreated non-small cell lung cancer donated samples. Sequencing used PBMCs, obtained at surgery. This chain joins TRBV12-3 or TRBV12-4 and TRBJ1-1; D possibly corresponds to TRBD1 (5 bases). This clonotype was obtained from a male donor with early-stage non-small cell lung cancer. CDR3 coding DNA: TGTGCCAGCGGAGGGGATTTGAACACTGAAGCTTTCTTT. Amino acids: CASGGDLNTEAFF.